These 32 T cell receptor beta chains came from one sample sequenced in a study of T cells in Graves' hyperthyroidism and ophthalmopathy. There were TCR beta CDR3 regions amplified from RNA transcripts. Carried out on the TCR CDR3, a first-round RT-PCR used the HTBI primer set. TCRdb reprocessed the multiplex PCR reads with MiXCR, giving one entry per CDR3 protein. Of 400,000 or so distinct CDR3 sequences listed, about an eighth are singletons. The sequencing sample was made of blood. Source of these receptors: a man in his fifties with Graves' ophthalmopathy.

This clonotype was picked up many times. The V call is TRBV7-9, the J call TRBJ2-7; 10 nucleotides line up with TRBD2. The CDR3 sequence is 15 residues long. V dropped 3 bases and J dropped 3; count of bases not matched to a gene: 5. CDR1 SEHNR and CDR2 FQNEAQ come from the germline V gene (reference sequence). The CDR3 loop reads CASSFGTSASYEQYF. In DNA form, the CDR3 reads TGTGCCAGCAGCTTCGGGACTAGCGCGAGCTACGAGCAGTACTTC.

This clonotype has a count of ten or more. The V gene is TRBV30, the J gene TRBJ2-7; D uncertain. The germline CDR1 and CDR2 sequences are GTSNPN and SVGIG (reference sequence). This CDR3 region has 14 residues. V was pared by 4 bases and J by 2 bases, with 15 bases between. CDR3 protein: CAWKRSAQTYEQYF. CDR3 bases: TGTGCCTGGAAGCGCAGCGCCCAAACCTACGAGCAGTACTTC.

As for this clonotype: Possible read error: a much larger clone is one base away. V usage is TRBV5-1 and J usage is TRBJ2-7; TRBD2 agrees at 11 bases. The germline CDR1 and CDR2 sequences are SGHRS and YFSETQ. This CDR3 spans 16 amino acids. The DNA for the CDR3 is TGCGCCAGCAGCTTGGATAATAGCGGGAGGGCCGAGGAGCGGTACTTC. Encoded protein: CASSLDNSGRAEERYF. The full variable domain, rest sourced from reference TRBV5-1 and TRBJ2-7, is KAGVTQTPRYLIKTRGQQVTLSCSPISGHRSVSWYQQTPGQGLQFLFEYFSETQRNKGNFPGRFSGRQFSNSRSEMNVSTLELGDSALYLCASSLDNSGRAEERYFGPGTRLTVT.

In its sample, this clonotype was seen many times. The chain is built from TRBV6-2 or TRBV6-3 and TRBJ1-5; a possible D gene is TRBD1 (5 bases). CDR1 is MNHEY, CDR2 SVGEGT, per germline. CDR3 length equals 14 residues. The V end was cut by 4 bases, the J end by 2 bases, with 9 bases between. CDR3 amino acids: CASSWDVGNQPQHF. The CDR3 DNA sequence: TGTGCCAGCAGTTGGGACGTAGGCAATCAGCCCCAGCATTTT.

The table lists this clonotype with a few counts. The CDR3 DNA sequence: TGTGCCAGCAGCCCAGGGACAGGTAGCACAGATACGCAGTATTTT. Translated: CASSPGTGSTDTQYF. The V gene is TRBV7-9, the J gene TRBJ2-3; 8 nucleotides match TRBD1. The V gene's germline CDR1 is SEHNR and CDR2 FQNEAQ (reference sequence). The trim removed 5 bases at V and 0 bases at J, leaving 4 bases unmatched. The CDR3 totals 15 residues.

This clonotype was counted many times. V gene TRBV3-1 combines with J gene TRBJ2-1; 12 bases match TRBD2. CDR3 length equals 20 residues. Germline CDR1 reads LGHDT; CDR2 reads YNNKEL (reference sequence). Trimming at V came to 1 base and at J to 3 bases, leaving 13 bases not matched to a gene. CDR3 amino acids: CASSQVPRTSGIRVYNEQFF. CDR3 nucleotide sequence: TGTGCCAGCAGCCAAGTGCCTCGGACTAGCGGGATTCGGGTCTACAATGAGCAGTTCTTC.

J is TRBJ2-6 and V is TRBV9; the D gene could be TRBD1 or TRBD2 (5 bases each). The ends were cut back, 3 bases at V and 4 bases at J, with 8 bases in the middle. CDR1 and CDR2 from the germline V gene are SGDLS and YYNGEE. This CDR3 region has 14 residues. CDR3: CASSAEGGANVLTF. For the CDR3, the DNA is TGTGCCAGCAGCGCCGAGGGGGGGGCCAACGTCCTGACTTTC. The variable domain in full, completed from reference TRBV9 and TRBJ2-6, reads DSGVTQTPKHLITATGQRVTLRCSPRSGDLSVYWYQQSLDQGLQFLIQYYNGEERAKGNILERFSAQQFPDLHSELNLSSLELGDSALYFCASSAEGGANVLTFGAGSRLTVL.

The V gene is TRBV5-4, the J gene TRBJ2-3; no reliable D call. The germline V and J ends were trimmed by 6 bases and 2 bases, with 7 bases remaining between them. Germline V gene sequence: CDR1 SGHNT, CDR2 YYREEE (reference sequence). The CDR3 totals 12 residues. Written as DNA, the CDR3 is TGTGCCAGCACCTCCTTCACAGATACGCAGTATTTT. It encodes CASTSFTDTQYF.

This clonotype was seen many times. The rearrangement links TRBV5-1 to TRBJ1-1; D might be TRBD1 (6 bases). V dropped 5 bases and J dropped 7 bases, with 18 bases sitting between them. Germline V gene sequence: CDR1 SGHRS, CDR2 YFSETQ. The CDR3 length is 14 residues. CDR3 sequence reads: CASSSRVGAFEAFF. As DNA, the CDR3 is TGCGCCAGCAGTTCCAGGGTGGGGGCCTTTGAAGCTTTCTTT.

This clonotype was counted many times. The chain has TRBV20-1 and TRBJ2-3; D is perhaps TRBD1 (5 bases). Germline loops: CDR1 DFQATT, CDR2 SNEGSKA (reference sequence). This CDR3 contains 13 residues. V gave up 3 bases and J gave up 8 bases, with 15 bases separating them. CDR3 protein: CSASSRVAGTQYF. The CDR3 region has the DNA TGCAGTGCTAGTTCCAGGGTAGCAGGTACGCAGTATTTT.

This clonotype showed up just a few times. J is TRBJ2-1 and V is TRBV6-1; D possibly corresponds to TRBD2 (6 bases). CDR1 MNHNS and CDR2 SASEGT come from the germline V gene. The V end lost 7 bases, the J end lost 6 bases, and 13 bases lay between the germline ends. The CDR3 extends over 13 amino acids. Here the CDR3 reads CASNAGTANEQFF. CDR3 nucleotides: TGTGCCAGCAACGCCGGGACTGCCAATGAGCAGTTCTTC.

This clonotype was seen many times. V gene TRBV20-1 combines with J gene TRBJ1-1; no clear D. This CDR3 comprises 13 residues. Trimming took off 0 bases at V and 5 bases at J, with 10 bases between the two ends. Germline CDR1 is DFQATT and CDR2 is SNEGSKA (reference sequence). The CDR3 sequence: CSARDNKGTEAFF. CDR3 DNA: TGCAGTGCTAGAGATAACAAGGGTACTGAAGCTTTCTTT.

This clonotype was observed at least ten times. V usage is TRBV12-5 and J usage is TRBJ1-1; D ambiguous. The CDR3 is 13 amino acids. Germline V gene sequence: CDR1 LGHNT, CDR2 FRNRAP. V shed 5 bases and J shed 7 bases, with 14 bases lying between them. The CDR3 region is CASGIGPKREAFF. CDR3 coding DNA: TGTGCTAGTGGTATTGGGCCTAAACGTGAAGCTTTCTTT.

There are many counts of this clonotype. This sequence joins TRBV29-1 and TRBJ2-3; no reliable D call. The CDR3 spans 14 residues. Germline V gene data show CDR1 as SQVTM and CDR2 as ANQGSEA. The V and J ends lost 3 bases and 0 bases respectively, with 10 bases between them. CDR3 residues: CSVEGSTSTDTQYF. CDR3 in DNA: TGCAGCGTTGAGGGCAGCACTAGCACAGATACGCAGTATTTT.

V is TRBV10-3 and J is TRBJ2-3; a possible D gene is TRBD2 (5 bases). Trimming stripped 3 bases from V and 4 bases from J, with 11 bases between. This CDR3 spans 14 amino acids. Per germline, CDR1 ENHRY and CDR2 SYGVKD. The DNA for the CDR3 is TGTGCCATCAGTGAATACAAGGAGGCAGATACGCAGTATTTT. As protein: CAISEYKEADTQYF.

This clonotype was observed at least ten times. J is TRBJ1-1 and V is TRBV20-1; no definite D call. Trimming cost V 0 bases and J 1 base, with 9 bases left between them. Per the germline V gene, CDR1 is DFQATT and CDR2 is SNEGSKA (reference sequence). This CDR3 comprises 14 residues. The CDR3 is CSARDGTQNTEAFF. The DNA of the CDR3 is TGCAGTGCTAGAGATGGAACGCAGAACACTGAAGCTTTCTTT.

This clonotype was observed a few times. This chain links TRBV6-1 with TRBJ2-7; TRBD1 matches 8 bases. The CDR3 has 15 residues. The germline V gene has CDR1 MNHNS and CDR2 SASEGT. V gave up 5 bases and J gave up 4 bases; unmatched junction bases: 10. CDR3 sequence (DNA): TGTGCCAGCAGTTTGGGGAGGCAGGGGGCTTACGAGCAGTACTTC. Translating gives CASSLGRQGAYEQYF.

The CDR3 here is CASSGNAWRDRRRSPLHF. The CDR3 DNA follows: TGTGCCAGCAGCGGGAATGCATGGAGGGACAGGCGGAGATCACCCCTCCACTTT. The V call is TRBV28, the J call TRBJ1-6; 8 bases are a match to TRBD1. CDR1 is MDHEN and CDR2 is SYDVKM in the germline V gene. Unmatched junction bases numbered 20, after V lost 6 bases and J lost 10 bases. CDR3 size: 18 residues.

The genes are TRBV20-1 and TRBJ2-1; 9 nucleotides align to TRBD2. Germline CDR1 is DFQATT and CDR2 is SNEGSKA (reference sequence). The ends lost 3 bases at V and 9 bases at J; junction bases unmatched: 15. This CDR3 has 16 residues. CDR3 in amino acids: CSASASGITPLGEQFF. CDR3 in DNA: TGCAGTGCTAGTGCTAGCGGGATAACCCCCCTCGGTGAGCAGTTCTTC.

This clonotype was found many times. The V call is TRBV7-8, the J call TRBJ2-7; 9 positions agree with TRBD2. Germline CDR1 is SGHVS and CDR2 is FQNEAQ. This CDR3 spans 14 amino acids. Trimming took 4 bases from V and 2 from J; bases not matched to a gene: 3. The CDR3 coding sequence is TGTGCCAGCAGCTCTAGCGGGATTACCTACGAGCAGTACTTC. It encodes CASSSSGITYEQYF. Based on the CDR3 plus reference TRBV7-8 and TRBJ2-7, the full variable domain is GAGVSQSPRYKVAKRGQDVALRCDPISGHVSLFWYQQALGQGPEFLTYFQNEAQLDKSGLPSDRFFAERPEGSVSTLKIQRTQQEDSAVYLCASSSSGITYEQYFGPGTRLTVT.

This clonotype was counted between two and nine times. This chain links TRBV4-2 with TRBJ2-5, with D perhaps matching TRBD1 or TRBD2 (5 bases each). Trimming removed 0 bases at V and 5 bases at J, with 16 bases between. Per the germline V gene, CDR1 is LGHNA and CDR2 is YNFKEQ. The CDR3 totals 16 residues. CDR3: CASSQDRGSQKETQYF. The CDR3 DNA reads as TGTGCCAGCAGCCAAGATCGGGGCAGTCAGAAGGAGACCCAGTACTTC.

The rearrangement uses TRBV5-1 and TRBJ2-2; D is possibly TRBD2 (6 bases). The CDR3 runs to 18 residues. The germline V and J ends were trimmed by 0 bases and 0 bases, with 15 bases remaining between them. Per the germline V gene, CDR1 is SGHRS and CDR2 is YFSETQ. The CDR3 loop reads CASSLVVGGVTNTGELFF. CDR3 nucleotide sequence: TGCGCCAGCAGCTTGGTGGTCGGAGGGGTAACGAACACCGGGGAGCTGTTTTTT.

Ten or more counts support this clonotype. The chain carries TRBV3-1 and TRBJ2-1, with D uncertain. The V end was cut by 4 bases, the J end by 9 bases, with 10 bases between. The length of the CDR3 is 12 residues. Germline CDR1 and CDR2: LGHDT and YNNKEL (reference sequence). CDR3 residues: CASSPEVGEQFF. CDR3 nucleotide sequence: TGTGCCAGCAGCCCAGAGGTTGGTGAGCAGTTCTTC.

This clonotype was seen at least ten times. This chain links TRBV10-3 with TRBJ1-1, with TRBD1 as a possible D gene (5 bases). The V gene lost 11 bases and the J gene lost 2 bases, with 15 bases spanning the gap. The CDR3 sequence is 13 residues long. The V gene's germline CDR1 is ENHRY and CDR2 SYGVKD. CDR3 DNA: TGTGCCGTTTCATCGCAGGGAAACACTGAAGCTTTCTTT. Translation gives CAVSSQGNTEAFF.

This clonotype was found many times. The chain carries TRBV20-1 and TRBJ2-1, with TRBD2 matching over 7 bases. From germline, CDR1 is DFQATT and CDR2 SNEGSKA (reference sequence). This CDR3 has 14 amino acids. V gave up 3 bases and J gave up 2 bases; unmatched junction bases: 4. The chain's CDR3 is CSASGGSTYNEQFF. The CDR3 region has the DNA TGCAGTGCTAGTGGCGGGAGCACCTACAATGAGCAGTTCTTC.

Ten or more counts support this clonotype. The rearrangement uses TRBV7-8 and TRBJ1-5; 9 nucleotides agree with TRBD1. The CDR3 consists of 15 residues. Germline V gives CDR1 SGHVS, CDR2 FQNEAQ. V lost 5 bases to trimming and J lost 1 base; unmatched junction nucleotides: 3. CDR3 amino acids: CASSIDRGSNQPQHF. The CDR3 nucleotides are TGTGCCAGCAGCATTGACAGGGGGAGCAATCAGCCCCAGCATTTT.

This clonotype was picked up a small number of times. The genes are TRBV10-3 and TRBJ2-7, with D perhaps TRBD1 (5 bases). V lost 0 bases and J lost 3, with 9 bases in between. The CDR3 totals 14 residues. The germline V gene has CDR1 ENHRY and CDR2 SYGVKD. This chain's CDR3 is CAISESQAVYEQYF. The CDR3 DNA follows: TGTGCCATCAGTGAGTCACAGGCAGTCTACGAGCAGTACTTC.

In its sample, this clonotype was seen many times. This chain joins TRBV14 and TRBJ2-7, with D possibly being TRBD2 (6 bases). CDR1 SGHDN and CDR2 FVKESK come from the germline V gene. The CDR3 consists of 15 residues. Trimming shortened V by 2 bases and J by 3 bases, and 14 bases separated the two germline ends. Here the CDR3 reads CASSQRASDYYEQYF. The DNA of the CDR3 is TGTGCCAGCAGCCAACGGGCTAGCGACTACTACGAGCAGTACTTC.

The rearrangement joins TRBV28 to TRBJ1-2, with D possibly matching TRBD1 (6 bases). This CDR3 is built from 13 residues. Germline V gene lookup returns CDR1 MDHEN and CDR2 SYDVKM. Trimming stripped 7 bases from V and 4 bases from J, with 13 bases between. CDR3 sequence: CASNLIQGYGYTF. The CDR3 DNA sequence: TGTGCCAGCAACCTCATACAGGGCTATGGCTACACCTTC.

The rearrangement uses TRBV18 and TRBJ2-3; D perhaps matches TRBD1 (5 bases). Between the trimmed V and J ends, which lost 2 bases and 5 bases, there was a span of 20 bases. Germline loops: CDR1 KGHSH, CDR2 LQKENI. The CDR3 spans 17 residues. The CDR3 is CASSPEWGELGIDTQYF. Here the CDR3 DNA reads TGTGCCAGCTCACCAGAATGGGGCGAGTTAGGCATAGATACGCAGTATTTT.

This clonotype was counted many times. This chain's CDR3 is CASSLERSGRKNEQFF. The CDR3 bases are TGTGCCAGCAGCTTAGAGCGTAGCGGGAGGAAAAATGAGCAGTTCTTC. The chain employs TRBV11-1 and TRBJ2-1; TRBD2 aligns across 10 bases. In germline, CDR1 is SGHAT, CDR2 FQDESV (reference sequence). V lost 1 base, J lost 7 bases, and 7 bases stayed unmatched. This CDR3 has 16 amino acids.

Many counts were recorded for this clonotype. The J gene is TRBJ2-1, the V gene TRBV7-3; D is unresolved. The V and J ends lost 4 bases and 4 bases respectively, with 8 bases between them. The CDR3 totals 13 residues. Germline V gene data show CDR1 as SGHTA and CDR2 as FQGTGA. The CDR3 coding sequence is TGTGCCAGCAGCTCCGACGGGTACAATGAGCAGTTCTTC. It codes for CASSSDGYNEQFF.